This T cell receptor beta chain was found in a study of beta chain features in type 1 diabetes. Study as a whole: Healthy donors resembled patients in age, gender and cell yields.

The V segment lost 2 bases and the J segment 4 bases; nucleotides outside the gene matches: 6. The CDR3 consists of 15 residues. Germline V lookup: CDR1 SGHTA, CDR2 FQGNSA. Expressed TCRB transcripts were sequenced after all isolated RNA was converted to cDNA. Profiling relied on immunoSEQ multiplex PCR, and the TCRdb table lists in-frame clones only, not all of them. This table holds 300,000 to 350,000 clones, approximately 8.2% found once. The source material was central memory CD4+ T cells from blood. This receptor was taken from a woman aged 18 to 35 in good health. The chain couples TRBV7-2 to TRBJ2-5; the match to TRBD2 covers 8 bases. As DNA, the CDR3 is TGTGCCAGCAGCTTAATGGGACTAGAGGGAGAGACCCAGTACTTC. Translation: CASSLMGLEGETQYF. The full variable domain, its missing parts supplied by reference TRBV7-2 and TRBJ2-5, is GAGVSQSPSNKVTEKGKDVELRCDPISGHTALYWYRQSLGQGLEFLIYFQGNSAPDKSGLPSDRFSAERTGGSVSTLTIQRTQQEDSAVYLCASSLMGLEGETQYFGPGTRLLVL.